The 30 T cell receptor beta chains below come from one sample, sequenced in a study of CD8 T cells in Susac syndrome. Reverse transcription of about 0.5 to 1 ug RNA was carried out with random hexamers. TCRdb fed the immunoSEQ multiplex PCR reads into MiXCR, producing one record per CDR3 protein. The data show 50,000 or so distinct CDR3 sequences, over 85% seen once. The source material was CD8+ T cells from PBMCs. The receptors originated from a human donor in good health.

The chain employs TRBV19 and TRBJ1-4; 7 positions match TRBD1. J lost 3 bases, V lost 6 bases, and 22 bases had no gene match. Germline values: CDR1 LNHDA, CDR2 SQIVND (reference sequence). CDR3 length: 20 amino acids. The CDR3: CASSALPTGWNTAANEKLFF. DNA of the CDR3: TGTGCCAGTAGCGCTCTACCGACAGGGTGGAACACAGCAGCTAATGAAAAACTGTTTTTT.

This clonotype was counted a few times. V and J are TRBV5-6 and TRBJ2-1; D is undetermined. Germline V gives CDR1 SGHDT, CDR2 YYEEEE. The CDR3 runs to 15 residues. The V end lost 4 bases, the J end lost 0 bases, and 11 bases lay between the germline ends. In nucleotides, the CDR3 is TGTGCCAGCAGCCCATCAGTTAGCTCCTACAATGAGCAGTTCTTC. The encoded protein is CASSPSVSSYNEQFF.

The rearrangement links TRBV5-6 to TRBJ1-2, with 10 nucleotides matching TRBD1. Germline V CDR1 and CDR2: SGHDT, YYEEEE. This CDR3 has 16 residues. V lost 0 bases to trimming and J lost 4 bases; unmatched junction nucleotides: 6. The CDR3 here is CASSLAGTGAGYGYTF. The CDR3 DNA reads TGTGCCAGCAGCTTGGCCGGGACAGGGGCTGGCTATGGCTACACCTTC.

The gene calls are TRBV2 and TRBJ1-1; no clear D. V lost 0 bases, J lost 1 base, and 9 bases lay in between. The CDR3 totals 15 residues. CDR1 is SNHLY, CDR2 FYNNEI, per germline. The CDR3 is CASSEARFGNTEAFF. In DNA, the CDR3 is TGTGCCAGCAGTGAAGCGAGGTTCGGGAACACTGAAGCTTTCTTT.

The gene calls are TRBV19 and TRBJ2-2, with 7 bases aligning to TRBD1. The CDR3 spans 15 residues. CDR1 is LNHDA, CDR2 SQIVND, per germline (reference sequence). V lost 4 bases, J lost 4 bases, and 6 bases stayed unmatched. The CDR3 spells CASSTQGYGTGELFF. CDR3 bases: TGTGCCAGTAGTACACAGGGGTATGGCACCGGGGAGCTGTTTTTT.

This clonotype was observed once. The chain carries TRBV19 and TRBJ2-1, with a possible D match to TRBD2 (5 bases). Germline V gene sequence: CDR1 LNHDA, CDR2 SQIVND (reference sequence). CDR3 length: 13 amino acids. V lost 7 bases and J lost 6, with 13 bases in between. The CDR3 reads CASNMDLFNEQFF. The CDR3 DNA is TGTGCCAGTAATATGGACTTATTCAATGAGCAGTTCTTC.

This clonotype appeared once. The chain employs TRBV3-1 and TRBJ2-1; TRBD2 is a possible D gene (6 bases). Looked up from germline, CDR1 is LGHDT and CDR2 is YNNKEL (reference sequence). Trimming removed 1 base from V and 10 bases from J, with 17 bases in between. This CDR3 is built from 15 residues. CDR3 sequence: CASSQVPTSTTEQFF. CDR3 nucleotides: TGTGCCAGCAGCCAAGTCCCGACTAGTACCACGGAGCAGTTCTTC.

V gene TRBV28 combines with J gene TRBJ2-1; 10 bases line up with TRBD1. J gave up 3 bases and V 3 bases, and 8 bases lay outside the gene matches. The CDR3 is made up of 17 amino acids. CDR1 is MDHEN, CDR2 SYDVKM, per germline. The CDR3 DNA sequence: TGTGCCAGCAGTTTGAGCCGGGACAGGGGAATCTACAATGAGCAGTTCTTC. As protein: CASSLSRDRGIYNEQFF.

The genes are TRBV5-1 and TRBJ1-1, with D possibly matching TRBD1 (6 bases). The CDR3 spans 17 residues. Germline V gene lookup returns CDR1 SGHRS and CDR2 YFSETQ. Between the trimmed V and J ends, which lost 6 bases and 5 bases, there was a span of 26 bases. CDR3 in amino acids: CASNLITGARGGTEAFF. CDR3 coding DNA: TGCGCCAGCAACCTGATAACAGGTGCTCGAGGGGGGACTGAAGCTTTCTTT. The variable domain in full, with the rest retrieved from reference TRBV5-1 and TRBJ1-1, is KAGVTQTPRYLIKTRGQQVTLSCSPISGHRSVSWYQQTPGQGLQFLFEYFSETQRNKGNFPGRFSGRQFSNSRSEMNVSTLELGDSALYLCASNLITGARGGTEAFFGQGTRLTVV.

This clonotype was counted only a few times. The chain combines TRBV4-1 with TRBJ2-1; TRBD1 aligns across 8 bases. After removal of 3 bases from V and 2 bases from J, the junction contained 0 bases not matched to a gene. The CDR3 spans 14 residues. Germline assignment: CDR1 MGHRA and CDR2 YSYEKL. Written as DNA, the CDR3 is TGCGCCAGCAGCCAGGACAGGGCCTACAATGAGCAGTTCTTC. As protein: CASSQDRAYNEQFF.

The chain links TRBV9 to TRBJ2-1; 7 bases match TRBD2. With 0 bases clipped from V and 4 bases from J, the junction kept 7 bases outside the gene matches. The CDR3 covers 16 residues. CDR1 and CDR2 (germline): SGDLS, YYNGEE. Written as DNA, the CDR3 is TGTGCCAGCAGCGTAGCCCCTAGCGGAAAGTACAATGAGCAGTTCTTC. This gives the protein CASSVAPSGKYNEQFF. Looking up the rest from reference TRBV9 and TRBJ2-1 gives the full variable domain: DSGVTQTPKHLITATGQRVTLRCSPRSGDLSVYWYQQSLDQGLQFLIQYYNGEERAKGNILERFSAQQFPDLHSELNLSSLELGDSALYFCASSVAPSGKYNEQFFGPGTRLTVL.

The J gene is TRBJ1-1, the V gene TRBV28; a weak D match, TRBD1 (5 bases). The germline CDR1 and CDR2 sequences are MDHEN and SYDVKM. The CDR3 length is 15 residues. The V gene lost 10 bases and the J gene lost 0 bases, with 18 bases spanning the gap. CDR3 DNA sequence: TGTGCCACTCGACCGACCCTGGGGGTGAACACTGAAGCTTTCTTT. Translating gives CATRPTLGVNTEAFF.

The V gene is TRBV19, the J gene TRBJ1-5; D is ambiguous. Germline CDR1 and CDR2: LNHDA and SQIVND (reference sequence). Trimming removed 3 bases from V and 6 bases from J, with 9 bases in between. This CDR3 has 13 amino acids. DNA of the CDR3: TGTGCCAGTAGTATGGTCGGGAGTCAGCCCCAGCATTTT. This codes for CASSMVGSQPQHF.

CDR3 amino acids: CASSLRTSGREGQETQYF. The CDR3 bases are TGTGCCAGCAGCTTGCGGACTAGCGGGAGAGAGGGCCAAGAGACCCAGTACTTC. This sequence joins TRBV13 and TRBJ2-5; 13 positions agree with TRBD2. The CDR3 contains 18 residues. V shed 3 bases and J 1 base; nucleotides not matched to a gene: 8. Germline lookup yields CDR1 PRHDT and CDR2 FYEKMQ (reference sequence).

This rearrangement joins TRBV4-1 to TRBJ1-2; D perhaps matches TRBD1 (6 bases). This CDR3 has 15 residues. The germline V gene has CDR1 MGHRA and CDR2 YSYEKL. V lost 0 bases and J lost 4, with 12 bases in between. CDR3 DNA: TGCGCCAGCAGCCAAGAAGCCAGGGGAGGCTATGGCTACACCTTC. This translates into CASSQEARGGYGYTF.

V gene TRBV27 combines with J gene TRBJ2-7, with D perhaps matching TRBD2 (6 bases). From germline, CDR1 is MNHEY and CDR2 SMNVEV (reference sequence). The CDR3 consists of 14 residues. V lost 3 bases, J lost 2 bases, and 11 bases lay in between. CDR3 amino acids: CASSFSGGPYEQYF. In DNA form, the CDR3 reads TGTGCCAGCAGTTTCTCCGGGGGTCCCTACGAGCAGTACTTC.

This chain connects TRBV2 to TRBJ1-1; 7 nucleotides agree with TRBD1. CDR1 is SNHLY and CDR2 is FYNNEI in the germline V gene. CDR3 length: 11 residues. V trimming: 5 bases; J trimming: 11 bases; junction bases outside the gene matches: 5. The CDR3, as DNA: TGTGCCAGCAGTCCGGACAGGAGGGCTTTCTTT. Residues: CASSPDRRAFF.

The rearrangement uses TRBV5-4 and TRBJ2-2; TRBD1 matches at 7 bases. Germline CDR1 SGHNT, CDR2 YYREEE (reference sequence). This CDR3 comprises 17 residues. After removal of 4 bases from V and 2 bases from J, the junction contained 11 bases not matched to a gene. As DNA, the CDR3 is TGTGCCAGCAGCAAAACAGGGGTTGATTTTAACACCGGGGAGCTGTTTTTT. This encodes CASSKTGVDFNTGELFF. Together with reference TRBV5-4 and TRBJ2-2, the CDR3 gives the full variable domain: ETGVTQSPTHLIKTRGQQVTLRCSSQSGHNTVSWYQQALGQGPQFIFQYYREEENGRGNFPPRFSGLQFPNYSSELNVNALELDDSALYLCASSKTGVDFNTGELFFGEGSRLTVL.

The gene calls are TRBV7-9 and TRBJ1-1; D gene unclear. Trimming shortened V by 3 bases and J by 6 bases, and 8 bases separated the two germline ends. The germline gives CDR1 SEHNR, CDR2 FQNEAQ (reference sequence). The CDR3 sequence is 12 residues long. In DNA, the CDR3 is TGTGCCAGCAGCTTCGGGGTTGCTGAAGCTTTCTTT. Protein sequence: CASSFGVAEAFF.

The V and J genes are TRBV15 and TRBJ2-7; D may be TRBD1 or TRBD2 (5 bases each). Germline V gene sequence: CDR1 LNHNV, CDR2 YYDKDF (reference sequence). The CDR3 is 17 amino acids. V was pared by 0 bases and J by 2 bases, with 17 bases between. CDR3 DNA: TGTGCCACCAGCAGAGAAGGTCCCGGGACGGCAACCTACGAGCAGTACTTC. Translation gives CATSREGPGTATYEQYF.

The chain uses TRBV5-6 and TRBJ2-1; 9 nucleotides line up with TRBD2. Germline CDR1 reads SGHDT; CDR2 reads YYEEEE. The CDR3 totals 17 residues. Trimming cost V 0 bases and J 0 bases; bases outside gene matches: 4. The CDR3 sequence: CASSLGLAGASYNEQFF. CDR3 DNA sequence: TGTGCCAGCAGCTTGGGGTTAGCGGGAGCCTCCTACAATGAGCAGTTCTTC.

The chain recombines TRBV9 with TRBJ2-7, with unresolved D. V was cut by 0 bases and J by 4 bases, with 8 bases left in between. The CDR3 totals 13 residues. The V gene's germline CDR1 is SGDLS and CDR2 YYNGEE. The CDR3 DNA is TGTGCCAGCAGCGTAGACGGTTCGTACGAGCAGTACTTC. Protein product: CASSVDGSYEQYF.

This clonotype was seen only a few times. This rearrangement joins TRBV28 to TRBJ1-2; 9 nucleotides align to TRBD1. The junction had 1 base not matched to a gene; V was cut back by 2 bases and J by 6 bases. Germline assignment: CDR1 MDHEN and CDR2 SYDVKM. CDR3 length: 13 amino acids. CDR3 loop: CASSLGTGNGYTF. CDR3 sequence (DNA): TGTGCCAGCAGTTTAGGGACAGGGAATGGCTACACCTTC.

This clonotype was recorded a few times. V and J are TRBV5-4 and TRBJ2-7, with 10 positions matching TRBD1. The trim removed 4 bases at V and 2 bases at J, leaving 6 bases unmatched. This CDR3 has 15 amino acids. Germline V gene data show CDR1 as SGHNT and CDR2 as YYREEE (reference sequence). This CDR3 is CASSPRTGGTYEQYF. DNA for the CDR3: TGTGCCAGCAGCCCCCGGACAGGGGGGACCTACGAGCAGTACTTC.

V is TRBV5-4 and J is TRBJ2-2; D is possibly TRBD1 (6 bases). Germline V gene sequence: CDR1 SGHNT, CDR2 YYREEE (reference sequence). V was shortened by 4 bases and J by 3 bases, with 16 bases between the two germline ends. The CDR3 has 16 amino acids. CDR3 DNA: TGTGCCAGCAGCCCGAAGGGCAGGGGTGACACCGGGGAGCTGTTTTTT. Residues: CASSPKGRGDTGELFF.

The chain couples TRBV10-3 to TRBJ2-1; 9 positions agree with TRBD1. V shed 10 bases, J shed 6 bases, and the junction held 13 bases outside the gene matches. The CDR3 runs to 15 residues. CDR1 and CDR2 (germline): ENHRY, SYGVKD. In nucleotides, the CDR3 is TGTGCCACCCAGAGGGGGACAGGGTATGGCAATGAGCAGTTCTTC. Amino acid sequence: CATQRGTGYGNEQFF.

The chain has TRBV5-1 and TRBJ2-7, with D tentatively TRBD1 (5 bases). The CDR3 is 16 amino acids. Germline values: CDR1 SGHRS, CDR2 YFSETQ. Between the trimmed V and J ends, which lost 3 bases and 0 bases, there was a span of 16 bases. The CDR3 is CASSSDTLVYSYEQYF. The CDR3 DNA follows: TGCGCCAGCAGCTCGGACACCCTTGTATACTCCTACGAGCAGTACTTC. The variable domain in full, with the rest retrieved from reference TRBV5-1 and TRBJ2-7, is KAGVTQTPRYLIKTRGQQVTLSCSPISGHRSVSWYQQTPGQGLQFLFEYFSETQRNKGNFPGRFSGRQFSNSRSEMNVSTLELGDSALYLCASSSDTLVYSYEQYFGPGTRLTVT.

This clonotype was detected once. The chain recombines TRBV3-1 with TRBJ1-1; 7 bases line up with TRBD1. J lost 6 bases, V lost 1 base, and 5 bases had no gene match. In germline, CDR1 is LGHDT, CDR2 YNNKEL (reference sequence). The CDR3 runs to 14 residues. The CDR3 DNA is TGTGCCAGCAGCCAAGGACAGGGAAACGCTGAAGCTTTCTTT. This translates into CASSQGQGNAEAFF.

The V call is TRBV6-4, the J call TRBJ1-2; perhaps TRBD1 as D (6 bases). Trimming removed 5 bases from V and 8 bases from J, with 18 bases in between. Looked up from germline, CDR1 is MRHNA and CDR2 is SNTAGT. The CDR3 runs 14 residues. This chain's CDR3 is CASSPDSDSGGYTF. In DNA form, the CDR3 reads TGTGCCAGCAGTCCGGACAGCGACTCTGGAGGCTACACCTTC.

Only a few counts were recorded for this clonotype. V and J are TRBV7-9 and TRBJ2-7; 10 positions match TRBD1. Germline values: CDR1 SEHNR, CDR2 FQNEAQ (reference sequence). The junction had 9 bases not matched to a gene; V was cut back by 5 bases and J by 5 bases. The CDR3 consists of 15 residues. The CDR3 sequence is CASSLTGGNGDEQYF. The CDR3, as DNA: TGTGCCAGCAGCCTGACAGGGGGCAACGGGGACGAGCAGTACTTC.